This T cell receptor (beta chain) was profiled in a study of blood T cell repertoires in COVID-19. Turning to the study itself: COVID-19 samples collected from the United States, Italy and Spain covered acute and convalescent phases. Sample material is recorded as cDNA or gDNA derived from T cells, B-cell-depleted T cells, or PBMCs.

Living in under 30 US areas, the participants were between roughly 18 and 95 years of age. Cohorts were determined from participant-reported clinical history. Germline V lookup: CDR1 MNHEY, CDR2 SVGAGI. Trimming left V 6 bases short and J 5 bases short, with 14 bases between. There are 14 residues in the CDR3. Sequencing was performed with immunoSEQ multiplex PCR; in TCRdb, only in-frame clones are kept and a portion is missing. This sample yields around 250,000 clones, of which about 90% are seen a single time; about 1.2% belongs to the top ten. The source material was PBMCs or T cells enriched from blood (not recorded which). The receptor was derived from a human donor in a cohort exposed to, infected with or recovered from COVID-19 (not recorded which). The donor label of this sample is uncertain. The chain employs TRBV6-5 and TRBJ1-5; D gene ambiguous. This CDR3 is CASSATVGDQPQHF. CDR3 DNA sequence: TGTGCCAGCAGCGCAACGGTGGGCGATCAGCCCCAGCATTTT.